Below, 17 T cell receptor beta chains from the same sample are listed, as sequenced in a study of OX40 agonist ivuxolimab in advanced cancers. Measured with immunoSEQ multiplex PCR; TCRdb has only the in-frame clones, and not every one. The repertoire holds 30,000 to 35,000 clones, with roughly 90% as singletons. This specimen was CD4+ or CD8+ T cells sorted from blood, taken in a trial of the OX40 agonist ivuxolimab. These receptors originate from an adult with an advanced solid tumor such as melanoma, head and neck, liver or kidney cancer.

This chain uses TRBV14 with TRBJ1-2; 8 nucleotides agree with TRBD1. The CDR3 spans 15 residues. CDR1 is SGHDN, CDR2 FVKESK, per germline. J lost 4 bases, V lost 1 base, and 5 bases had no gene match. CDR3 in DNA: TGTGCCAGCAGCCAAGGGACAGGGCTTATCTATGGCTACACCTTC. Translating gives CASSQGTGLIYGYTF.

The chain joins TRBV29-1 to TRBJ2-3; maybe TRBD1 (5 bases). V was cut by 4 bases and J by 4 bases, with 12 bases left in between. Per the germline V gene, CDR1 is SQVTM and CDR2 is ANQGSEA. There are 13 residues in the CDR3. Here the CDR3 DNA reads TGCAGCGTTGCTTGGCAGGGCGCAGATACGCAGTATTTT. The encoded protein is CSVAWQGADTQYF.

V usage is TRBV11-2 and J usage is TRBJ2-3; 11 positions match TRBD2. Germline assignment: CDR1 SGHAT and CDR2 FQNNGV. The ends lost 4 bases at V and 2 bases at J; junction bases unmatched: 11. The CDR3 sequence is 18 residues long. Here the CDR3 DNA reads TGTGCCAGCAGCTCCGCCGGAGGGACTAGCGGAGCCACAGATACGCAGTATTTT. This codes for CASSSAGGTSGATDTQYF.

The chain links TRBV18 to TRBJ2-2, with a possible D match to TRBD1 (6 bases). Trimming removed 2 bases from V and 2 bases from J, with 21 bases in between. The CDR3 contains 19 residues. The germline V gene encodes CDR1 KGHSH and CDR2 LQKENI. The CDR3 loop is CASSPKAYPGTINTGELFF. The CDR3 DNA reads as TGTGCCAGCTCACCAAAGGCTTATCCCGGGACAATAAACACCGGGGAGCTGTTTTTT.

CDR3 DNA: TGTGCCAGCAGCTCACTGAGGACAGATACGCAGTATTTT. Translating it yields CASSSLRTDTQYF. V gene TRBV7-6 combines with J gene TRBJ2-3; D is undetermined. There are 13 residues in the CDR3. CDR1 SGHVS and CDR2 FNYEAQ come from the germline V gene. Trimming stripped 4 bases from V and 3 bases from J, with 8 bases between.

The chain joins TRBV19 to TRBJ2-1; a possible D gene is TRBD2 (6 bases). Between the trimmed V and J ends, which lost 10 bases and 5 bases, there was a span of 15 bases. Germline assignment: CDR1 LNHDA and CDR2 SQIVND (reference sequence). The length of the CDR3 is 13 residues. This CDR3 is CATAGGVHNEQFF. As DNA, the CDR3 is TGTGCCACCGCCGGCGGGGTCCACAATGAGCAGTTCTTC.

A single count supports this clone. This chain uses TRBV27 with TRBJ1-5; D might be TRBD1 (6 bases). CDR3 size: 16 residues. Germline lookup yields CDR1 MNHEY and CDR2 SMNVEV (reference sequence). Trimming left V 6 bases short and J 0 bases short, with 15 bases between. The chain's CDR3 is CASRPTGHYSNQPQHF. In DNA, the CDR3 is TGTGCCAGCAGGCCCACGGGACACTATAGCAATCAGCCCCAGCATTTT.

CDR3 in DNA: TGTGCCAGCAGTTTGGGGTCCCCGGGACTAGCGGTCCAAGAGACCCAGTACTTC. Translated, it gives CASSLGSPGLAVQETQYF. The chain is built from TRBV27 and TRBJ2-5; 11 nucleotides align to TRBD2. From germline, CDR1 is MNHEY and CDR2 SMNVEV (reference sequence). The CDR3 contains 18 residues. J was trimmed by 1 base and V by 3 bases; bases with no gene match: 10.

The chain has TRBV19 and TRBJ2-5, with D tentatively TRBD2 (6 bases). CDR1 LNHDA and CDR2 SQIVND come from the germline V gene (reference sequence). CDR3 length: 13 residues. The CDR3 DNA reads as TGTGCGAGCCACAACGGGGGCCAAGAGACCCAGTACTTC. This gives the protein CASHNGGQETQYF.

The genes are TRBV6-5 and TRBJ2-1; unclear D gene. The CDR3 consists of 11 residues. The V and J ends lost 2 bases and 9 bases respectively, with 5 bases between them. Germline V gene sequence: CDR1 MNHEY, CDR2 SVGAGI. CDR3 region: CASSYAAEQFF. DNA of the CDR3: TGTGCCAGCAGTTACGCGGCTGAGCAGTTCTTC.

The gene calls are TRBV2 and TRBJ2-1; maybe TRBD1 (5 bases). Trimming cost V 7 bases and J 6 bases, with 13 bases left between them. Germline lookup yields CDR1 SNHLY and CDR2 FYNNEI. This CDR3 has 13 residues. The chain's CDR3 is CASKGEGVNEQFF. CDR3 nucleotide sequence: TGTGCCAGCAAAGGGGAAGGGGTCAATGAGCAGTTCTTC.

The CDR3 coding sequence is TGTGCCTGGAGTGTTGCGGAGGCGTACAATGAGCAGTTCTTC. It translates to CAWSVAEAYNEQFF. The rearrangement links TRBV30 to TRBJ2-1; weak D call: TRBD2 (5 bases). V was shortened by 0 bases and J by 4 bases, with 10 bases between the two germline ends. The CDR3 sequence is 14 residues long. Germline CDR1 GTSNPN, CDR2 SVGIG (reference sequence).

This sequence joins TRBV28 and TRBJ2-7; TRBD1 aligns across 9 bases. This CDR3 region has 13 residues. V was pared by 4 bases and J by 3 bases, with 1 base of the junction left unmatched. From germline, CDR1 is MDHEN and CDR2 SYDVKM. In DNA form, the CDR3 reads TGTGCCAGCAGTTCGGGACAGGGCTACGAGCAGTACTTC. Its protein is CASSSGQGYEQYF.

The J gene is TRBJ2-7, the V gene TRBV10-3; D is undetermined. Germline CDR1 ENHRY, CDR2 SYGVKD. The CDR3 length is 11 residues. V lost 3 bases and J 5 bases, leaving 5 bases between the germline ends. The CDR3 sequence is CAISERNEQYF. The CDR3 DNA reads as TGTGCCATCAGTGAACGGAACGAGCAGTACTTC.

This chain's CDR3 is CASRPSSGELFF. DNA of the CDR3: TGCGCCAGCAGACCGAGTTCCGGGGAGCTGTTTTTT. The V gene is TRBV10-2, the J gene TRBJ2-2; no clear D. This CDR3 is 12 amino acids long. CDR1 is WSHSY and CDR2 is SAAADI in the germline V gene. The V end lost 6 bases, the J end lost 6 bases, and 8 bases lay between the germline ends.

Concerning this clone itself: This same CDR3 is encoded by further DNA sequences in the sample. The chain is built from TRBV27 and TRBJ2-1; D gene ambiguous. The CDR3 consists of 13 residues. The V gene's germline CDR1 is MNHEY and CDR2 SMNVEV (reference sequence). The germline V and J ends were trimmed by 4 bases and 4 bases, with 8 bases remaining between them. CDR3 in amino acids: CASSSEPYNEQFF. The CDR3 region has the DNA TGTGCCAGCAGTTCCGAACCTTACAATGAGCAGTTCTTC.

The chain employs TRBV19 and TRBJ1-2; 7 bases align to TRBD1. CDR3 length: 12 residues. The germline V gene has CDR1 LNHDA and CDR2 SQIVND (reference sequence). The V gene end was trimmed by 5 bases and the J gene end by 6 bases; junction bases not matched to a gene: 3. The CDR3 DNA reads TGTGCCAGTAGTGAGGGGGCGAATGGCTACACCTTC. Protein product: CASSEGANGYTF.